The sequence of this TCR beta chain was determined in a study of a mutant IDH1 vaccine in newly diagnosed glioma. Across the study: The initiation of vaccination occurred 4-6 weeks after radiotherapy alone, or with temozolomide cycles.

About this clone: Its antigen is not known.

The table came from immunoSEQ multiplex PCR; TCRdb's copy has only in-frame clones and leaves some out. The sample lists about 60,000 clones; 80% to 90% were seen once. Documented time point: week 35, safety follow-up. In every dose of vaccine, 300 ug of mutant IDH1 20-mer peptide was given alongside topical imiquimod. Each of the donors came in with new WHO grade 3 or 4 astrocytomas that were IDH1-mutant and ATRX-lost. The sequence derives from a man under 40 with glioma. Material: PBMCs, obtained from a glioma patient whose treatment included an IDH1 peptide vaccine.

CDR3 in DNA: TGTGCCAGCAGCTTAGAAGGGGACGAGCAGTTCTTC. Encoded protein: CASSLEGDEQFF. The chain couples TRBV7-9 to TRBJ2-1; D possibly uses TRBD1 or TRBD2 (5 bases each). The CDR3 runs 12 residues. Trimming left V 1 base short and J 10 bases short, with 8 bases between. CDR1 and CDR2 (germline): SEHNR, FQNEAQ (reference sequence). The full variable domain, rest sourced from reference TRBV7-9 and TRBJ2-1, is DTGVSQNPRHKITKRGQNVTFRCDPISEHNRLYWYRQTLGQGPEFLTYFQNEAQLEKSRLLSDRFSAERPKGSFSTLEIQRTEQGDSAMYLCASSLEGDEQFFGPGTRLTVL.